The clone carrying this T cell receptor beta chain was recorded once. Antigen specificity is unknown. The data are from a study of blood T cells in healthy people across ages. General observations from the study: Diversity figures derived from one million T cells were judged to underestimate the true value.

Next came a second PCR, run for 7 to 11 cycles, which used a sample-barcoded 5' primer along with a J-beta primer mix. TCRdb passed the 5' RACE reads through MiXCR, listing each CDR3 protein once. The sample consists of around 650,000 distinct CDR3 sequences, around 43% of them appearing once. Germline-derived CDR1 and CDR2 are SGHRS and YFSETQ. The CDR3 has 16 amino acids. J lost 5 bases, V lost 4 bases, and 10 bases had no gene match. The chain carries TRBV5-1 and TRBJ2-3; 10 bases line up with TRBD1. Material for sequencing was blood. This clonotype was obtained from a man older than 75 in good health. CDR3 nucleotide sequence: TGCGCCAGCAGCCCCCCCCGACAGGGGGCTCGAGATACGCAGTATTTT. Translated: CASSPPRQGARDTQYF.